This T cell receptor (beta chain) derives from a study of breast tumors, draining lymph nodes, adjacent tissues. A single record per CDR3 protein comes from TCRdb applying MiXCR to the multiplex PCR reads. The sample shows about 220,000 distinct CDR3 sequences, 34% of them seen only once. CDR1 and CDR2 (germline): SGHVS, FNYEAQ. This CDR3 has 15 residues. Regarding this clonotype: Antigen: not known. A much larger clone is a single base away; this may be a read error.

The lymph nodes were axillary draining lymph nodes from breast cancer patients. Whole-study findings and limits: Data fit most tumor T cells coming from lymph node, expanding in tumor. Compared with basal-like, luminal-like tumors shared significantly more repertoire with nontumor tissue. Tumor TCR diversity was below lymph nodes but above nontumor tissue. The lymph node origin of tumor T cells was framed as consistent with a hypothesis, not demonstrated.

V gene TRBV7-6 combines with J gene TRBJ2-1; a weak D match, TRBD2 (5 bases). Sequenced: axillary lymph node tissue. The clonotype originates from a female donor with breast cancer. Some clones in this sample may be carry-over from other donors' samples. The CDR3 nucleotides read TGTGCCAGCAGCGCCAGCGGTCCATCCTACAATGAGCAGCTCTTC. Translating it yields CASSASGPSYNEQLF. Using reference TRBV7-6 and TRBJ2-1 for the parts outside the CDR3, the full variable domain is GAGVSQSPRYKVTKRGQDVALRCDPISGHVSLYWYRQALGQGPEFLTYFNYEAQQDKSGLPNDRFSAERPEGSISTLTIQRTEQRDSAMYRCASSASGPSYNEQLFGPGTRLTVL.